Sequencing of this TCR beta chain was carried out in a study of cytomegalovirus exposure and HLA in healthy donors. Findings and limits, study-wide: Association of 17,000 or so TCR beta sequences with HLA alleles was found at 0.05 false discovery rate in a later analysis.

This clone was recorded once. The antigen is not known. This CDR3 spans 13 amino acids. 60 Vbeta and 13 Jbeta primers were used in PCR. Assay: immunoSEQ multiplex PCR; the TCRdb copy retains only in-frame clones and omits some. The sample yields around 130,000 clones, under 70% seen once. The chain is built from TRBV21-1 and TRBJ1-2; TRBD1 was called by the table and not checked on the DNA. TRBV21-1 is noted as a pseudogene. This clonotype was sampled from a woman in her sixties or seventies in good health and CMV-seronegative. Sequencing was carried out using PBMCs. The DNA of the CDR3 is TGTGCCAGCAGCAAACCGGGACACCTTGGCTACACCTTC. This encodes CASSKPGHLGYTF.